This passage covers 19 T cell receptor beta chains from one sample sequenced in a study of cytomegalovirus exposure and HLA in healthy donors. Both 60 Vbeta primers and 13 Jbeta primers went into the PCR. Method: immunoSEQ multiplex PCR; TCRdb's copy keeps in-frame clones and lacks some. Found here are approximately 220,000 clones, about 80% of them singletons; the top ten hold 6%. The sequenced material came from PBMCs. These receptors were obtained from a middle-aged man in good health and CMV-seropositive.

The J gene is TRBJ2-5, the V gene TRBV9; 8 nucleotides line up with TRBD1. Per the germline V gene, CDR1 is SGDLS and CDR2 is YYNGEE. Trimming at V came to 4 bases and at J to 4 bases, leaving 6 bases not matched to a gene. This CDR3 has 14 amino acids. The CDR3 sequence is CASSSSGGGETQYF. CDR3 in DNA: TGTGCCAGCAGCTCCTCAGGGGGCGGAGAGACCCAGTACTTC. Together with reference TRBV9 and TRBJ2-5, the CDR3 gives the full variable domain: DSGVTQTPKHLITATGQRVTLRCSPRSGDLSVYWYQQSLDQGLQFLIQYYNGEERAKGNILERFSAQQFPDLHSELNLSSLELGDSALYFCASSSSGGGETQYFGPGTRLLVL.

The chain has TRBV7-2 and TRBJ2-7; 8 positions match TRBD2. Trimming at V came to 4 bases and at J to 3 bases, leaving 5 bases not matched to a gene. Per germline, CDR1 SGHTA and CDR2 FQGNSA. The CDR3 is 14 residues long. CDR3 region: CASSSGAGVYEQYF. DNA for the CDR3: TGTGCCAGCAGCTCCGGAGCGGGGGTCTACGAGCAGTACTTC.

This chain links TRBV11-3 with TRBJ2-5; 14 nucleotides align to TRBD2. With V trimmed by 4 bases and J by 6 bases, 4 bases remained unmatched. The CDR3 extends over 15 amino acids. Germline lookup yields CDR1 SGHNT and CDR2 YENEEA. The CDR3 nucleotides read TGTGCCAGCAGCTCCGGGACTAGCGGGAGTAAGACCCAGTACTTC. Translated, it gives CASSSGTSGSKTQYF.

As regards this clone: One end of the junction does not line up with germline, which may come from a read error. The chain combines TRBV7-9 with TRBJ1-1; D uncertain. CDR1 and CDR2 from the germline V gene are SEHNR and FQNEAQ (reference sequence). The CDR3 has 12 amino acids. The CDR3 DNA reads TGTGCCAGTAGCTCGTCCGGTCCTGAAGCTTTCTTT. This sequence encodes CASSSSGPEAFF.

J is TRBJ1-6 and V is TRBV29-1; 8 bases are a match to TRBD1. Germline V gene lookup returns CDR1 SQVTM and CDR2 ANQGSEA. V lost 5 bases to trimming and J lost 10 bases; unmatched junction nucleotides: 7. This CDR3 comprises 13 residues. The CDR3 loop is CSVCQGAGSPLHF. In DNA form, the CDR3 reads TGCAGCGTTTGTCAGGGGGCGGGCTCACCCCTCCACTTT.

This sequence joins TRBV4-2 and TRBJ2-1; 12 bases align to TRBD2. Germline V lookup: CDR1 LGHNA, CDR2 YNFKEQ. The CDR3 contains 16 residues. V lost 0 bases and J lost 6; bases outside the gene matches: 3. CDR3 nucleotides: TGTGCCAGCAGCCAAGATTGGACTAGCGGGATCAATGAGCAGTTCTTC. Its translation: CASSQDWTSGINEQFF.

V usage is TRBV9 and J usage is TRBJ1-2; 7 bases align to TRBD1. Germline values: CDR1 SGDLS, CDR2 YYNGEE. The CDR3 covers 13 residues. V lost 4 bases and J lost 3; bases outside the gene matches: 3. The CDR3 DNA reads TGTGCCAGCAGCCGACAGGGTGACTATGGCTACACCTTC. This codes for CASSRQGDYGYTF.

This clone was counted once. V and J are TRBV5-1 and TRBJ1-2; 8 bases agree with TRBD1. J was trimmed by 6 bases and V by 4 bases; bases with no gene match: 14. Germline CDR1 is SGHRS and CDR2 is YFSETQ. The CDR3 is 16 amino acids. The CDR3 coding sequence is TGCGCCAGCAGCAGGGGGGACTTCGGGGGACAGGATGGCTACACCTTC. Translation gives CASSRGDFGGQDGYTF.

This clone was recorded a few times. The chain employs TRBV27 and TRBJ1-1; a possible D gene is TRBD1 (6 bases). Trimming removed 6 bases at V and 9 bases at J, with 14 bases between. Looked up from germline, CDR1 is MNHEY and CDR2 is SMNVEV (reference sequence). The CDR3 runs 12 residues. The CDR3 DNA sequence: TGTGCCAGCAGCGCCCTAAGGGGGAAAGCTTTCTTT. This sequence encodes CASSALRGKAFF.

This sequence joins TRBV4-1 and TRBJ1-5, with D perhaps TRBD1 (5 bases). CDR1 is MGHRA, CDR2 YSYEKL, per germline. This CDR3 has 14 residues. Deletions cut 1 base from V and 6 bases from J, with 10 bases between. CDR3 nucleotides: TGCGCCAGCAGCCAAGGGTGGGGCGGTCAGCCCCAGCATTTT. This translates into CASSQGWGGQPQHF.

The V and J genes are TRBV5-6 and TRBJ2-7; possible D gene TRBD1, 8 bases. Germline V gives CDR1 SGHDT, CDR2 YYEEEE. This CDR3 has 18 residues. V was trimmed by 4 bases and J by 0 bases, leaving 23 bases between them. CDR3 bases: TGTGCCAGCAGCCCGGGGGGTACCAGGGGGCTGGGCTCCTACGAGCAGTACGTC. This gives the protein CASSPGGTRGLGSYEQYV.

The chain couples TRBV7-6 to TRBJ2-7, with 12 bases that match TRBD1. Germline V lookup: CDR1 SGHVS, CDR2 FNYEAQ. This CDR3 is 14 amino acids long. The V and J ends lost 6 bases and 7 bases, in that order; junction bases with no gene match: 7. CDR3 protein: CASSPGQGAGEQYF. CDR3 sequence (DNA): TGTGCCAGCAGTCCGGGACAGGGGGCAGGAGAGCAGTACTTC.

As for this clone: Compared with germline, one end of the junction differs, possibly owing to a read error. This rearrangement joins TRBV7-9 to TRBJ1-1; TRBD1 might be the D (6 bases). The CDR3 is 14 residues long. Germline loops: CDR1 SEHNR, CDR2 FQNEAQ (reference sequence). The CDR3 region is CSSSLTGANTEAFF. The CDR3 bases are TGTTCCAGCAGCTTGACAGGCGCGAACACTGAAGCTTTCTTT.

This chain uses TRBV5-1 with TRBJ1-2; D is possibly TRBD1 (5 bases). This CDR3 region has 16 residues. Germline V CDR1 and CDR2: SGHRS, YFSETQ. Trimming shortened V by 0 bases and J by 3 bases, and 15 bases separated the two germline ends. The CDR3 loop reads CASSLVAGRIDYGYTF. The CDR3 coding sequence is TGCGCCAGCAGCTTGGTAGCAGGGCGGATAGACTATGGCTACACCTTC. The whole variable domain, filled in from reference TRBV5-1 and TRBJ1-2, reads KAGVTQTPRYLIKTRGQQVTLSCSPISGHRSVSWYQQTPGQGLQFLFEYFSETQRNKGNFPGRFSGRQFSNSRSEMNVSTLELGDSALYLCASSLVAGRIDYGYTFGSGTRLTVV.

This clone has a handful of counts. This sequence joins TRBV7-3 and TRBJ2-2; TRBD1 agrees at 9 bases. With V trimmed by 8 bases and J by 2 bases, 6 bases remained unmatched. This CDR3 comprises 15 residues. Germline lookup yields CDR1 SGHTA and CDR2 FQGTGA. The CDR3 protein is CASGAGQGNTGELFF. DNA of the CDR3: TGTGCCAGCGGTGCGGGACAGGGTAACACCGGGGAGCTGTTTTTT.

This sequence joins TRBV18 and TRBJ2-5; TRBD1 matches at 8 bases. CDR3 length: 15 residues. Looked up from germline, CDR1 is KGHSH and CDR2 is LQKENI. The trim removed 3 bases at V and 4 bases at J, leaving 7 bases unmatched. Here the CDR3 DNA reads TGTGCCAGCTCACCTACTCAGGGGGCAAGAGAGACCCAGTACTTC. It yields the protein CASSPTQGARETQYF.

V usage is TRBV19 and J usage is TRBJ1-1; TRBD1 might be the D (5 bases). The CDR3 length is 14 residues. The germline gives CDR1 LNHDA, CDR2 SQIVND (reference sequence). V dropped 3 bases and J dropped 5 bases, with 13 bases sitting between them. This CDR3 reads CASSILLGGTEAFF. The CDR3 nucleotides read TGTGCCAGTAGTATCTTATTGGGGGGGACTGAAGCTTTCTTT.

The rearrangement uses TRBV28 and TRBJ2-3; 9 bases line up with TRBD2. The CDR3 is 17 residues long. Per germline, CDR1 MDHEN and CDR2 SYDVKM. V trimming: 1 base; J trimming: 3 bases; junction bases outside the gene matches: 8. The DNA for the CDR3 is TGTGCCAGCAGTTTATTCGTCCGCGGGAGGGTTACAGATACGCAGTATTTT. Protein: CASSLFVRGRVTDTQYF.

The chain has TRBV29-1 and TRBJ1-1; no clear D gene. This CDR3 region has 12 residues. CDR1 and CDR2 (germline): SQVTM, ANQGSEA. Trimming left V 4 bases short and J 4 bases short, with 10 bases between. The CDR3 sequence is CSVVEASTEAFF. The DNA for the CDR3 is TGCAGCGTTGTAGAGGCCAGCACTGAAGCTTTCTTT.